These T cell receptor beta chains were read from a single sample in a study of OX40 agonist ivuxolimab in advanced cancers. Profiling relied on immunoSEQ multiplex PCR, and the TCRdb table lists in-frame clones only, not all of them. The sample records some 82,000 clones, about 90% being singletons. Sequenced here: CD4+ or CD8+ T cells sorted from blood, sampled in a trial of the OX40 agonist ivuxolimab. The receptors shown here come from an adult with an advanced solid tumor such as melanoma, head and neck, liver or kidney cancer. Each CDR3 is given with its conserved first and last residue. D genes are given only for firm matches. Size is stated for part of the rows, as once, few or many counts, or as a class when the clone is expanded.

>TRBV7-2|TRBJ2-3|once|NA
TGTGCCAGCAGCTTAGTAGCAGGGACCACAGATACGCAGTATTTT
CASSLVAGTTDTQYF
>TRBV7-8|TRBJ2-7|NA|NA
TGTGCCAGCAGCTTAATGGAGGGGTCCTACGAGCAGTACTTC
CASSLMEGSYEQYF
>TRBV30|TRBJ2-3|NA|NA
TGTGCCTGGAGTGTCCTAGTCAAGACAGATACGCAGTATTTT
CAWSVLVKTDTQYF
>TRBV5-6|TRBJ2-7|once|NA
TGTGCCAGCAGCTTGTTTAGTTTGGGGGGATCCTACGAGCAGTACTTC
CASSLFSLGGSYEQYF
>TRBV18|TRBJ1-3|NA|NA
TGTGCCAGCTCACCACGGGGACAATCGAACTCTGGAAACACCATATATTTT
CASSPRGQSNSGNTIYF
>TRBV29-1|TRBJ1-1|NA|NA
TGCAGCGTTGAACGGCAGCACATGAACACTGAAGCTTTCTTT
CSVERQHMNTEAFF
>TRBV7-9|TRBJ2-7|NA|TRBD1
TGTGCCAGCAGCCTAGGGGGCGGTTCTTACGAGCAGTACTTC
CASSLGGGSYEQYF
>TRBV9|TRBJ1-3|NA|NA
TGTGCCAGCAGCGGGGACATTTCCTCTGGAAACACCATATATTTT
CASSGDISSGNTIYF
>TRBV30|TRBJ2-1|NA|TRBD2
TGTGCCGCACCGGGACTAGCGACTCTCGAGCAGTTCTTC
CAAPGLATLEQFF
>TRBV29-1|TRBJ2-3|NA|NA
TGCAGCGTTGAGTTGTCGGGAGATACGCAGTATTTT
CSVELSGDTQYF
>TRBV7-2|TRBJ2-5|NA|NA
TGTGCCAGCTCGGGGCAGCTTCAAGAGACCCAGTACTTC
CASSGQLQETQYF
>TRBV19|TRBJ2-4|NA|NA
TGTGCCAGTAGTTTGTTAGCCAAAAACATTCAGTACTTC
CASSLLAKNIQYF
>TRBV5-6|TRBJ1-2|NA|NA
TGTGCCAGCAGCTTGAGCGATAACTATGGCTACACCTTC
CASSLSDNYGYTF
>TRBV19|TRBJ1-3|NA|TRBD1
TGTGCCAGTAGTGAAACAGGGGACTCTGGAAACACCATATATTTT
CASSETGDSGNTIYF
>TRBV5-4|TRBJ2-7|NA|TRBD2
TGTGCCAGCAGCCGCGGGGGGTCTAGCGGGACCTACGAGCAGTACTTC
CASSRGGSSGTYEQYF
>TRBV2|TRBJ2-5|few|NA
TGTGCCAGCGGGGGCGGAAGGTACCAAGAGACCCAGTACTTC
CASGGGRYQETQYF